This T cell receptor (beta chain) was recorded in a study of shared clonotypes between healthy human individuals. TCRdb's table, derived via immunoSEQ multiplex PCR, lists solely in-frame clones and lacks some. The table lists 1 million to 1.3 million clones, roughly 74% of them singletons. This CDR3 is 15 amino acids long. Germline CDR1 and CDR2: KGHSH and LQKENI. Trimming removed 4 bases at V and 6 bases at J, with 15 bases between. The chain recombines TRBV18 with TRBJ2-2, with D possibly being TRBD1 (5 bases). Sequencing was done on a sample of memory CD4+ T cells from PBMCs. The sample's subset: CD45RA-negative fraction. This clonotype was obtained from a man in his late teens or twenties in good health. Some clones in this sample may be carry-over from other donors' samples. CDR3 region: CASSQDMTPSGELFF. CDR3 nucleotides: TGTGCCAGCTCACAGGACATGACACCTTCCGGGGAGCTGTTTTTT. The variable domain in full, with the rest retrieved from reference TRBV18 and TRBJ2-2, is NAGVMQNPRHLVRRRGQEARLRCSPMKGHSHVYWYRQLPEEGLKFMVYLQKENIIDESGMPKERFSAEFPKEGPSILRIQQVVRGDSAAYFCASSQDMTPSGELFFGEGSRLTVL.